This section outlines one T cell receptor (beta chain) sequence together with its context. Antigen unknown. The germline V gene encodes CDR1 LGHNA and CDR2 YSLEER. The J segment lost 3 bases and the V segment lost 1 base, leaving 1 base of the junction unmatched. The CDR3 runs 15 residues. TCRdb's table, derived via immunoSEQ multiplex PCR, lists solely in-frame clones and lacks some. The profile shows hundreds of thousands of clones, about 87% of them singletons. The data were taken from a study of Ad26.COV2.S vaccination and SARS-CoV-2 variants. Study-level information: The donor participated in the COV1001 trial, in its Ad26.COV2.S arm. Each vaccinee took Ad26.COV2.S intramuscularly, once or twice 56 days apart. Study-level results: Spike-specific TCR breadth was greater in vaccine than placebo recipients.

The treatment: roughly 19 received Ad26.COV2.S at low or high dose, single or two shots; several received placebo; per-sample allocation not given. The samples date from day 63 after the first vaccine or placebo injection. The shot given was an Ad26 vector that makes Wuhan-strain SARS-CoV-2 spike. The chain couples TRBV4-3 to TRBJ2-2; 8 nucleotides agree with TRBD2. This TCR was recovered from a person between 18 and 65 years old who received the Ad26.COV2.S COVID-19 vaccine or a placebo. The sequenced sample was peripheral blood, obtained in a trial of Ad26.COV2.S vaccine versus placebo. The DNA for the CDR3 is TGCGCCAGCAGCCAAGTAGCGGGACACACCGGGGAGCTGTTTTTT. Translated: CASSQVAGHTGELFF.